The 21 T cell receptor beta chains given below trace back to one sample, sequenced in a study of tumor-infiltrating lymphocytes in primary liver carcinoma (dated by TCRdb to the late 2010s). Blood RNA was extracted from unsorted whole blood with TRIzol reagent; germline DNA came from the DNeasy Blood & Tissue kit. For sequencing, an Illumina HiSeq 2500 was employed. A constant-region primer and ProtoScript II reverse transcriptase were used to reverse-transcribe TCRbeta-specific cDNA from approximately 500 ng total RNA. Construction of the TCRbeta libraries relied on three nested rounds of multiplex PCR, following a slightly modified ARM-PCR procedure. Each of the first two PCR rounds ran for roughly 11 cycles and used multiplex TRBV1-TRBV30 forward primers together with a Cbeta reverse primer. TCRdb reworked the public reads: Q25 trimming with fastp, MiXCR clone assembly, productive beta chains retained. Each entry merges the rows of one CDR3 protein and shows their most common DNA and genes. The sample table contains hundreds of thousands of distinct CDR3 sequences; only one count was recorded for roughly 60% of them. In total, the top ten clones hold approximately 9.4% of the sample.

Sequencing input: peripheral blood. Receptors originate from a man aged 35 to 55 with primary liver carcinoma and hepatitis B virus infection.

V usage is TRBV13 and J usage is TRBJ2-2, with TRBD1 identical over 9 bases. CDR1 and CDR2 from the germline V gene are PRHDT and FYEKMQ (reference sequence). V shed 8 bases and J 3 bases; nucleotides not matched to a gene: 10. The CDR3 is made up of 16 amino acids. Here the CDR3 DNA reads TGTGCCAGCGCCAACCCGGGACAGGGTCACACCGGGGAGCTGTTTTTT. It specifies CASANPGQGHTGELFF.

The gene calls are TRBV5-5 and TRBJ2-1; D possibly corresponds to TRBD1 (6 bases). Trimming left V 4 bases short and J 5 bases short, with 13 bases between. This CDR3 has 14 residues. The V gene's germline CDR1 is SGHKS and CDR2 YYEKEE (reference sequence). The CDR3 DNA follows: TGTGCCAGCAGCAAACACCAGGGGAACAATGAGCAGTTCTTC. Its translation is CASSKHQGNNEQFF.

V and J are TRBV30 and TRBJ2-5, with 7 positions matching TRBD1. Looked up from germline, CDR1 is GTSNPN and CDR2 is SVGIG (reference sequence). This CDR3 is 13 amino acids long. The V gene end was trimmed by 3 bases and the J gene end by 2 bases; junction bases not matched to a gene: 3. The CDR3 here is CAWRRQGQETQYF. The CDR3, as DNA: TGTGCCTGGAGGCGACAGGGTCAAGAGACCCAGTACTTC.

The chain combines TRBV11-3 with TRBJ2-1, with D perhaps TRBD2 (5 bases). The CDR3 runs 15 residues. Germline CDR1 SGHNT, CDR2 YENEEA. The germline V and J ends were trimmed by 4 bases and 8 bases, with 18 bases remaining between them. Here the CDR3 reads CASSSRRTGIDEQFF. The CDR3 DNA reads TGTGCCAGCAGCTCCCGGCGTACCGGGATAGATGAGCAGTTCTTC.

Details on this clonotype: At one end the junction does not follow the germline gene, possibly because of a read error. V is TRBV11-2 and J is TRBJ2-1; D is unclear. This CDR3 spans 15 amino acids. CDR1 and CDR2 (germline): SGHAT, FQNNGV. DNA for the CDR3: TGTGTCAGCAAAATCGGAAGGAGCTCCTACAATGAGCAGTTCTTC. Translating it yields CVSKIGRSSYNEQFF.

Regarding this clonotype: A read error may explain this, as a much larger clone is one base away. Because the CDR3 is missing its conserved closing phenylalanine or tryptophan, this is likely a read error. The chain employs TRBV12-3 or TRBV12-4 and TRBJ2-7; 9 bases agree with TRBD2. The CDR3 length is 16 residues. V dropped 5 bases and J dropped 5; count of bases not matched to a gene: 13. Written as DNA, the CDR3 is TGTGCCAGCAGTCCCCCTTTAGCGGGAGTAGTGCACGAGCAGTACTTA. Translation gives CASSPPLAGVVHEQYL.

Worth noting for this clonotype: The germline gene is not matched at one end of the junction; a read error may be the cause. The chain couples TRBV29-1 to TRBJ2-6, with 8 nucleotides matching TRBD1. This CDR3 is built from 14 residues. CDR1 and CDR2 from the germline V gene are SQVTM and ANQGSEA. CDR3 sequence: CGVTGAGGANVLTF. The CDR3 region has the DNA TGCGGCGTGACAGGGGCAGGTGGGGCCAACGTCCTGACTTTT.

In regard to this clonotype: The conserved final phenylalanine or tryptophan is absent from the CDR3, which likely points to a read error. This chain connects TRBV14 to TRBJ2-1, with a possible D match to TRBD2 (6 bases). In germline, CDR1 is SGHDN, CDR2 FVKESK. The V end lost 1 base, the J end lost 4 bases, and 14 bases lay between the germline ends. This CDR3 has 16 amino acids. CDR3 sequence (DNA): TGTGCCAGCAGCCAAGCTCTGCGGGGCTCTTACAATGAGCAGTTCTTA. Protein sequence: CASSQALRGSYNEQFL.

With regard to this clonotype: The junction differs from germline at one of its ends, possibly a read error. This CDR3 reads CASSLFDVSADNEQFF. CDR3 coding DNA: TGTGCAAGCAGCTTATTTGATGTGTCAGCTGACAATGAGCAGTTCTTC. This chain links TRBV11-1 with TRBJ2-1; D is ambiguous. Germline V gene sequence: CDR1 SGHAT, CDR2 FQDESV (reference sequence). This CDR3 comprises 16 residues.

On this clonotype: One base away lies a much larger clone, so this may be a sequencing read error. V usage is TRBV6-2 or TRBV6-3 and J usage is TRBJ1-1; 10 bases are shared with TRBD1. CDR1 is MNHEY and CDR2 is SVGEGT in the germline V gene. The length of the CDR3 is 15 residues. The chain's CDR3 is CVSSPIGQGDTEAFF. For the CDR3, the DNA is TGTGTCAGCAGCCCCATCGGACAGGGGGACACTGAAGCTTTCTTT.

This clonotype came up once. A much bigger clone sits one base away, suggesting this may be a read error. This sequence joins TRBV12-3 or TRBV12-4 and TRBJ2-1; D not resolved. This CDR3 spans 12 amino acids. V was shortened by 0 bases and J by 11 bases, with 8 bases between the two germline ends. CDR3 nucleotide sequence: TGTGCCAGCAGTTTAGCGCCCCTTAAGCAGTTCTTC. It encodes CASSLAPLKQFF.

As for this clonotype: A read error may account for a junction end that differs from germline. The gene calls are TRBV6-2 or TRBV6-3 and TRBJ1-5; D is uncertain. Per germline, CDR1 MNHEY and CDR2 SVGEGT. This CDR3 is built from 12 residues. CDR3 region: CASSSVDQPHHF. The DNA of the CDR3 is TGTGCCAGCAGTTCAGTAGATCAGCCCCATCATTTT.

V usage is TRBV13 and J usage is TRBJ1-3, with 7 bases that match TRBD1. V was pared by 8 bases and J by 4 bases, with 8 bases of the junction left unmatched. The length of the CDR3 is 14 residues. CDR1 is PRHDT and CDR2 is FYEKMQ in the germline V gene (reference sequence). The CDR3 region is CASCTQGFGNTIYF. CDR3 nucleotide sequence: TGTGCCAGCTGCACACAGGGGTTCGGAAACACCATATATTTT. The full variable domain, rest sourced from reference TRBV13 and TRBJ1-3, is AAGVIQSPRHLIKEKRETATLKCYPIPRHDTVYWYQQGPGQDPQFLISFYEKMQSDKGSIPDRFSAQQFSDYHSELNMSSLELGDSALYFCASCTQGFGNTIYFGEGSWLTVV.

This clonotype was seen only once. This could be a read error, since a much larger clone is one nucleotide away. The rearrangement uses TRBV6-1 and TRBJ2-4; 7 bases match TRBD1. CDR1 is MNHNS, CDR2 SASEGT, per germline. The CDR3 totals 15 residues. The CDR3 region has the DNA TGTTCCAGCGTACAGGGGCTACTCGCCAAAAACATTCAGTACTTC. Translating gives CSSVQGLLAKNIQYF.

With respect to this clonotype: A read error may be the cause here, since a much bigger clone is one base away. The rearrangement links TRBV6-2 or TRBV6-3 to TRBJ2-7, with D perhaps TRBD1 or TRBD2 (5 bases each). The CDR3 totals 15 residues. Trimming removed 0 bases from V and 2 bases from J, with 11 bases in between. Germline CDR1 is MNHEY and CDR2 is SVGEGT. In DNA, the CDR3 is TGTGCCAGCAGTTACTCAGGGACCGCCGCCTACGAGCAGTACTTC. It translates to CASSYSGTAAYEQYF.

In DNA form, the CDR3 reads TGCGCCAGCAGCTTTACTAGCGGGACCATCCTAGATACGCAGTATTTT. Protein product: CASSFTSGTILDTQYF. This rearrangement joins TRBV5-1 to TRBJ2-3, with TRBD2 matching over 10 bases. V lost 2 bases, J lost 5 bases, and 8 bases stayed unmatched. Germline values: CDR1 SGHRS, CDR2 YFSETQ. The length of the CDR3 is 16 residues.

Turning to this clonotype: A junction boundary mismatches the germline segment, possibly from a read error. The chain carries TRBV10-2 and TRBJ1-1, with D tentatively TRBD1 (6 bases). Germline lookup yields CDR1 WSHSY and CDR2 SAAADI. This CDR3 spans 16 amino acids. The CDR3 nucleotides read TGCGCCAGCAGTGAGCCCCGGGGGCAAGGGAACACTGGAGCTTTCTTT. Encoded protein: CASSEPRGQGNTGAFF.

About this clonotype: One end of the junction is discordant with germline, which a read error may explain. The chain's CDR3 is CAVLRPGVSYEQYF. The DNA of the CDR3 is TGTGCCGTCCTACGACCGGGAGTGTCCTACGAGCAATACTTC. The V gene is TRBV28, the J gene TRBJ2-7; perhaps TRBD2 as D (6 bases). The CDR3 contains 14 residues. CDR1 MDHEN and CDR2 SYDVKM come from the germline V gene. Full variable domain (missing parts from reference TRBV28 and TRBJ2-7): DVKVTQSSRYLVKRTGEKVFLECVQDMDHENMFWYRQDPGLGLRLIYFSYDVKMKEKGDIPEGYSVSREKKERFSLILESASTNQTSMYLCAVLRPGVSYEQYFGPGTRLTVT.

Points on this clonotype: At one boundary the junction diverges from the germline segment, which might be a read error. The genes are TRBV11-1 and TRBJ1-1, with no clear D. Germline V CDR1 and CDR2: SGHAT, FQDESV (reference sequence). This CDR3 is 13 amino acids long. CDR3 region: CASNLGHVTEAFF. In DNA form, the CDR3 reads TGTGCCAGCAACTTAGGGCATGTGACTGAAGCATTCTTT.

This clonotype was recorded only once. The chain carries TRBV28 and TRBJ2-7, with 8 bases matching TRBD1. V gave up 5 bases and J gave up 8 bases; unmatched junction bases: 11. The germline V gene encodes CDR1 MDHEN and CDR2 SYDVKM. The CDR3 totals 14 residues. The chain's CDR3 is CASSHRDRRNKQYF. The CDR3 DNA reads TGTGCCAGCAGTCACCGGGACAGGCGTAACAAGCAGTACTTC.

Details on this clonotype: This could be a read error, since a much larger clone is one nucleotide away. The chain uses TRBV6-6 and TRBJ2-3; D not certain. Germline V gene sequence: CDR1 MNHNY, CDR2 SVGAGI (reference sequence). Trimming stripped 2 bases from V and 2 bases from J, with 5 bases between. This CDR3 comprises 13 residues. CDR3 region: CASSYHVTDTQYF. In DNA form, the CDR3 reads TGTGCCAGCAGTTACCATGTCACAGATACGCAGTATTTT.